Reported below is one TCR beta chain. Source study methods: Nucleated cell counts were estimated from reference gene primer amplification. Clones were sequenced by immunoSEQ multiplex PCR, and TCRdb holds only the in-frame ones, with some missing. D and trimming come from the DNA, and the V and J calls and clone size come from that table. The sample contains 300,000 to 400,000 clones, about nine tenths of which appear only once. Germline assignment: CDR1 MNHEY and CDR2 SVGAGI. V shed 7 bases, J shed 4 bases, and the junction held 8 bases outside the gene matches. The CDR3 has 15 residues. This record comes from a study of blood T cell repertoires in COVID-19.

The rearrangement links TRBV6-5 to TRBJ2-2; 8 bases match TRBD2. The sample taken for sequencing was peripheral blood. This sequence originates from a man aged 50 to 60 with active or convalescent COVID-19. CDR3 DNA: TGTGCCAGCATTCCAGCGGGAGACGTCACCGGGGAGCTGTTTTTT. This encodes CASIPAGDVTGELFF.